What follows are 30 T cell receptor beta chains derived from one specimen sequenced in a study of early T cells in non-severe SARS-CoV-2 infection. One entry per CDR3 protein, called by TCRdb with MiXCR from the 5' RACE reads. The sample lists about 64,000 distinct CDR3 sequences, 8% to 9% seen once, with around an eighth in the top ten. The sample in question was whole blood, obtained at baseline. The receptors were sampled from an adult who was a healthcare worker with PCR-confirmed SARS-CoV-2 infection or an uninfected control (not recorded which).

This clonotype came up many times. The J gene is TRBJ1-5, the V gene TRBV12-3 or TRBV12-4, with 9 bases identical to TRBD1. The CDR3 is made up of 17 amino acids. V shed 6 bases, J shed 0 bases, and the junction held 9 bases outside the gene matches. CDR3 in DNA: TGTGCCAGCAGCACCACAGGGGGCATAAATAGCAATCAGCCCCAGCATTTT. Amino acids: CASSTTGGINSNQPQHF.

This clonotype has more than one count but fewer than ten. This sequence joins TRBV7-9 and TRBJ2-7, with no clear D. The germline V gene encodes CDR1 SEHNR and CDR2 FQNEAQ (reference sequence). Trimming pared 5 bases from V and 0 bases from J, leaving 5 bases between. This CDR3 spans 12 amino acids. The CDR3 DNA follows: TGTGCCAGCAGCCCCACCTCCTACGAGCAGTACTTC. It is translated as CASSPTSYEQYF.

CDR3 sequence: CAWRASMDAPYYGYTF. The CDR3 coding sequence is TGTGCCTGGAGGGCGTCAATGGACGCCCCTTACTATGGCTACACCTTC. The V and J genes are TRBV30 and TRBJ1-2; D remains ambiguous. Germline loops: CDR1 GTSNPN, CDR2 SVGIG (reference sequence). This CDR3 comprises 16 residues. Deletions cut 3 bases from V and 3 bases from J, with 20 bases between.

This clonotype was seen at least ten times. The chain couples TRBV7-3 to TRBJ1-2, with TRBD1 as a possible D gene (5 bases). The CDR3 extends over 19 amino acids. Between the trimmed V and J ends, which lost 5 bases and 10 bases, there was a span of 35 bases. Germline assignment: CDR1 SGHTA and CDR2 FQGTGA. The CDR3 region is CASSRRDRRTYSPNFVYTF. The CDR3 bases are TGTGCCAGCAGCCGCCGTGACAGAAGAACCTATAGCCCTAATTTCGTCTACACCTTC.

The chain employs TRBV11-2 and TRBJ2-1, with D uncertain. The V gene lost 1 base and the J gene lost 9 bases, with 7 bases spanning the gap. This CDR3 contains 12 residues. The germline V gene has CDR1 SGHAT and CDR2 FQNNGV. CDR3 sequence reads: CASSLAGGEQFF. In nucleotides, the CDR3 is TGTGCCAGCAGCTTAGCTGGTGGTGAGCAGTTCTTC.

The chain joins TRBV6-5 to TRBJ2-1, with TRBD2 matching over 8 bases. Losses at the gene ends were 6 bases for V and 10 bases for J; bases not matched to a gene: 11. Germline lookup yields CDR1 MNHEY and CDR2 SVGAGI. This CDR3 is 14 amino acids long. Here the CDR3 reads CASRITGTRSEQFF. In nucleotides, the CDR3 is TGTGCCAGCAGGATTACCGGGACTAGAAGCGAGCAGTTCTTC.

This clonotype occurred a few times. The chain recombines TRBV25-1 with TRBJ1-2; 7 bases fit TRBD1. Germline V lookup: CDR1 MGHDK, CDR2 SYGVNS. After removal of 3 bases from V and 4 bases from J, the junction contained 2 bases not matched to a gene. The CDR3 extends over 13 amino acids. In DNA form, the CDR3 reads TGTGCCAGCAGTGAGCAGGGGGTCTATGGCTACACCTTC. Its translation: CASSEQGVYGYTF.

The table lists this clonotype with a few counts. This chain joins TRBV6-2 or TRBV6-3 and TRBJ2-1, with TRBD2 identical over 12 bases. Per germline, CDR1 MNHEY and CDR2 SVGEGT. Trimming removed 6 bases from V and 7 bases from J; junction bases left unmatched: 13. The CDR3 is made up of 17 amino acids. CDR3 sequence reads: CASSGLAGILSGNEQFF. CDR3 nucleotides: TGTGCCAGCAGCGGACTAGCGGGAATTCTAAGTGGGAATGAGCAGTTCTTC.

This clonotype was seen at least ten times. The chain has TRBV7-3 and TRBJ2-2; the D gene could be TRBD1 or TRBD2 (5 bases each). Germline CDR1 and CDR2: SGHTA and FQGTGA. The V end lost 6 bases, the J end lost 5 bases, and 10 bases lay between the germline ends. The CDR3 is 13 amino acids. In DNA form, the CDR3 reads TGTGCCAGCAGTCCGGGACCAACCGGGGAGCTGTTTTTT. It specifies CASSPGPTGELFF.

This clonotype was seen ten or more times. The gene calls are TRBV30 and TRBJ2-7, with D perhaps matching TRBD1 (6 bases). V lost 2 bases, J lost 7 bases, and 9 bases lay in between. CDR3 size: 11 residues. In germline, CDR1 is GTSNPN, CDR2 SVGIG (reference sequence). The CDR3, as DNA: TGTGCCTGGAGTCAGGACAGTGAGCAGTACTTC. This codes for CAWSQDSEQYF.

The sample holds a few counts of this clonotype. This sequence joins TRBV7-3 and TRBJ1-2; no clear D gene. The CDR3 length is 15 residues. Germline loops: CDR1 SGHTA, CDR2 FQGTGA. The V and J ends lost 2 bases and 5 bases respectively, with 15 bases between them. CDR3 nucleotides: TGTGCCAGCAGCTTAGATAGCGGGCACCCGTATGGCTACACCTTC. Its translation is CASSLDSGHPYGYTF. Based on the CDR3 plus reference TRBV7-3 and TRBJ1-2, the full variable domain is GAGVSQTPSNKVTEKGKYVELRCDPISGHTALYWYRQSLGQGPEFLIYFQGTGAADDSGLPNDRFFAVRPEGSVSTLKIQRTERGDSAVYLCASSLDSGHPYGYTFGSGTRLTVV.

This clonotype was seen repeatedly, ten times or more. The chain joins TRBV7-6 to TRBJ2-7; TRBD1 or TRBD2 may be the D gene (6 bases each). Germline lookup yields CDR1 SGHVS and CDR2 FNYEAQ. CDR3 length equals 14 residues. V lost 1 base and J 3 bases, leaving 10 bases between the germline ends. In DNA, the CDR3 is TGTGCCAGCAGCTTAGGTGGGGGGCACTACGAGCAGTACTTC. Translating it yields CASSLGGGHYEQYF.

This clonotype was counted only a few times. The gene calls are TRBV2 and TRBJ2-2; D possibly corresponds to TRBD1 (5 bases). The V gene lost 8 bases and the J gene lost 1 base, with 14 bases spanning the gap. In germline, CDR1 is SNHLY, CDR2 FYNNEI. The CDR3 extends over 15 amino acids. DNA for the CDR3: TGTGCCAGCGGGGCCAAGGTCGGGAACACCGGGGAGCTGTTTTTT. Its protein is CASGAKVGNTGELFF.

A few counts support this clonotype. This rearrangement joins TRBV7-9 to TRBJ1-1; no clear D gene. The V gene's germline CDR1 is SEHNR and CDR2 FQNEAQ (reference sequence). Trimming removed 4 bases at V and 0 bases at J, with 6 bases between. The CDR3 totals 13 residues. CDR3 residues: CASSSTVNTEAFF. DNA of the CDR3: TGTGCCAGCAGCTCGACCGTGAACACTGAAGCTTTCTTT.

This chain links TRBV7-6 with TRBJ2-1; 7 nucleotides line up with TRBD2. Looked up from germline, CDR1 is SGHVS and CDR2 is FNYEAQ. The CDR3 spans 16 residues. Losses at the gene ends were 1 base for V and 4 bases for J; bases not matched to a gene: 7. The CDR3 loop reads CASSLGLAEPYNEQFF. The CDR3 DNA reads as TGTGCCAGCAGCTTAGGGCTAGCGGAACCTTACAATGAGCAGTTCTTC.

This clonotype has only a few counts. The chain is built from TRBV12-3 or TRBV12-4 and TRBJ1-1; the match to TRBD1 covers 8 bases. Germline trimming cut 2 bases from V and 1 base from J; bases unmatched to any gene: 3. The CDR3 is 15 residues long. CDR3 nucleotide sequence: TGTGCCAGCAGTTTAAGAGGGACAGGGAACACTGAAGCTTTCTTT. Its translation is CASSLRGTGNTEAFF.

The sample holds a few counts of this clonotype. V is TRBV6-2 or TRBV6-3 and J is TRBJ2-7, with 11 bases matching TRBD2. CDR1 and CDR2 (germline): MNHEY, SVGEGT. With V trimmed by 6 bases and J by 4 bases, 11 bases remained unmatched. The CDR3 spans 16 residues. Here the CDR3 DNA reads TGTGCCAGCAGCCCCATCGGAGTAGCGGGAGGGTACGAGCAGTACTTC. Protein product: CASSPIGVAGGYEQYF.

This chain connects TRBV29-1 to TRBJ2-5; tentative D call: TRBD2 (6 bases). The germline gives CDR1 SQVTM, CDR2 ANQGSEA. The length of the CDR3 is 13 residues. The V end was cut by 4 bases, the J end by 4 bases, with 13 bases between. The CDR3 coding sequence is TGCAGCGTTGTCTCGGGAGCCGTAGAGACCCAGTACTTC. Protein: CSVVSGAVETQYF.

This sequence joins TRBV20-1 and TRBJ1-3, with 9 bases that match TRBD1. Germline CDR1 and CDR2: DFQATT and SNEGSKA (reference sequence). The CDR3 covers 13 residues. Unmatched junction bases numbered 3, after V lost 5 bases and J lost 4 bases. The CDR3 DNA reads TGCAGTGCTTCGGACAGGGGCGGAAACACCATATATTTT. It specifies CSASDRGGNTIYF.

This clonotype was seen many times. V is TRBV7-3 and J is TRBJ1-2; TRBD1 matches at 9 bases. After removal of 6 bases from V and 5 bases from J, the junction contained 7 bases not matched to a gene. Germline assignment: CDR1 SGHTA and CDR2 FQGTGA. The CDR3 totals 14 residues. The CDR3 nucleotides are TGTGCCAGCAGGCCTGGACAGGGGAATTATGGCTACACCTTC. Its protein product is CASRPGQGNYGYTF.

This clonotype was observed at least ten times. V gene TRBV4-1 combines with J gene TRBJ1-5; unclear D gene. Germline-derived CDR1 and CDR2 are MGHRA and YSYEKL. V shed 0 bases and J shed 5 bases, with 11 bases lying between them. The CDR3 contains 15 residues. The CDR3 nucleotides are TGCGCCAGCAGCCAAGAGGGCGGCAGTTATCAGCCCCAGCATTTT. It yields the protein CASSQEGGSYQPQHF.

This clonotype was found many times. The V gene is TRBV20-1, the J gene TRBJ2-1, with 12 bases identical to TRBD2. J lost 9 bases, V lost 5 bases, and 8 bases had no gene match. The CDR3 is 14 amino acids. CDR1 DFQATT and CDR2 SNEGSKA come from the germline V gene (reference sequence). CDR3: CSADRTSGNVEQFF. CDR3 in DNA: TGCAGTGCTGACCGGACTAGCGGGAACGTTGAGCAGTTCTTC.

V is TRBV5-1 and J is TRBJ1-3; D gene ambiguous. This CDR3 comprises 15 residues. Deletions cut 0 bases from V and 0 bases from J, with 7 bases between. The germline V gene has CDR1 SGHRS and CDR2 YFSETQ. CDR3 sequence: CASSLDIASGNTIYF. As DNA, the CDR3 is TGCGCCAGCAGCTTGGACATAGCCTCTGGAAACACCATATATTTT. Full variable domain (missing parts from reference TRBV5-1 and TRBJ1-3): KAGVTQTPRYLIKTRGQQVTLSCSPISGHRSVSWYQQTPGQGLQFLFEYFSETQRNKGNFPGRFSGRQFSNSRSEMNVSTLELGDSALYLCASSLDIASGNTIYFGEGSWLTVV.

This clonotype was observed a few times. DNA of the CDR3: TGCAGCGTTGTCGGCGGTCGCGGGGCAGATACGCAGTATTTT. Amino acid sequence: CSVVGGRGADTQYF. The gene calls are TRBV29-1 and TRBJ2-3, with D possibly matching TRBD2 (6 bases). Germline V gene lookup returns CDR1 SQVTM and CDR2 ANQGSEA. CDR3 length: 14 residues. Trimming shortened V by 4 bases and J by 4 bases, and 15 bases separated the two germline ends.

V is TRBV9 and J is TRBJ2-1; a weak D match, TRBD1 (5 bases). The CDR3 covers 14 residues. Trimming shortened V by 6 bases and J by 11 bases, and 21 bases separated the two germline ends. Germline V gene sequence: CDR1 SGDLS, CDR2 YYNGEE. DNA for the CDR3: TGTGCCAGCACCCTGGGGCTCCCCAACGAAAAGCAGTTCTTC. Encoded protein: CASTLGLPNEKQFF.

This clonotype was counted between two and nine times. The rearrangement links TRBV7-9 to TRBJ2-5, with D possibly being TRBD2 (6 bases). The CDR3 is 14 residues long. Germline CDR1 is SEHNR and CDR2 is FQNEAQ (reference sequence). The ends were cut back, 7 bases at V and 5 bases at J, with 17 bases in the middle. DNA of the CDR3: TGTGCCAGCACCCCAATGGGGGGTAGGGAGACCCAGTACTTC. Its translation: CASTPMGGRETQYF.

Turning to this clonotype: With a much larger clone just one base away, this may be a read error. V gene TRBV7-6 combines with J gene TRBJ2-5; TRBD2 might be the D (6 bases). Germline V lookup: CDR1 SGHVS, CDR2 FNYEAQ. Trimming shortened V by 4 bases and J by 5 bases, and 8 bases separated the two germline ends. CDR3 length equals 12 residues. The CDR3 spells CASSSGGETQYF. CDR3 sequence (DNA): TGTGCCAGCAGCTCTGGGGGGGAGACCCAGTACTTC.

This clonotype was seen a handful of times. This chain links TRBV10-3 with TRBJ2-5, with 8 bases fitting TRBD1. Germline CDR1 reads ENHRY; CDR2 reads SYGVKD. CDR3 length: 15 amino acids. The V segment lost 4 bases and the J segment 1 base; nucleotides outside the gene matches: 5. CDR3 in amino acids: CAISGQDRGQETQYF. CDR3 sequence (DNA): TGTGCCATCAGTGGCCAAGACAGGGGCCAAGAGACCCAGTACTTC.

The table lists this clonotype with a few counts. The chain joins TRBV7-9 to TRBJ2-1, with D perhaps TRBD2 (5 bases). V was clipped by 3 bases and J by 1 base, with 7 bases between them. CDR3 length: 14 amino acids. The V gene's germline CDR1 is SEHNR and CDR2 FQNEAQ (reference sequence). Here the CDR3 reads CASSFSASYNEQFF. As DNA, the CDR3 is TGTGCCAGCAGCTTTAGCGCTTCCTACAATGAGCAGTTCTTC.

This clonotype was seen a few times. J is TRBJ2-5 and V is TRBV7-8; tentatively, D is TRBD1 (6 bases). Germline CDR1 is SGHVS and CDR2 is FQNEAQ. The CDR3 has 16 amino acids. V gave up 1 base and J gave up 2 bases, with 14 bases separating them. CDR3 protein: CASSLDQGRRQETQYF. In nucleotides, the CDR3 is TGTGCCAGCAGCTTAGACCAGGGGCGAAGACAAGAGACCCAGTACTTC. The variable domain in full, with the rest retrieved from reference TRBV7-8 and TRBJ2-5, is GAGVSQSPRYKVAKRGQDVALRCDPISGHVSLFWYQQALGQGPEFLTYFQNEAQLDKSGLPSDRFFAERPEGSVSTLKIQRTQQEDSAVYLCASSLDQGRRQETQYFGPGTRLLVL.